What follows are 27 T cell receptor beta chains derived from one specimen sequenced in a study of T cell repertoires in cytomegalovirus infection. TCRdb re-called the reads with MiXCR, one entry per CDR3 protein. The sample includes some 940,000 distinct CDR3 sequences, approximately 31% of them seen just once. Their antigens remain unidentified. Sequences were derived from cultured CD8+ T cells from PBMCs, sampled from culture after CMV antigen stimulation. Every receptor here comes from a human donor in good health (CMV status not recorded). Some clones in this sample may be carry-over from other donors' samples.

This clonotype has a handful of counts. This sequence joins TRBV27 and TRBJ2-1; the D is unclear. This CDR3 contains 14 residues. CDR1 is MNHEY, CDR2 SMNVEV, per germline (reference sequence). Trimming left V 3 bases short and J 5 bases short, with 11 bases between. CDR3 coding DNA: TGTGCCAGCAGTTTCCTGGGAAGTCACAATGAGCAGTTCTTC. The encoded protein is CASSFLGSHNEQFF.

V and J are TRBV9 and TRBJ1-1, with D perhaps TRBD1 (5 bases). Per the germline V gene, CDR1 is SGDLS and CDR2 is YYNGEE. Trimming shortened V by 1 base and J by 12 bases, and 13 bases separated the two germline ends. This CDR3 comprises 12 residues. In nucleotides, the CDR3 is TGTGCCAGCAGCGTATCGGGGGGGAGGTCTTTCTTT. It specifies CASSVSGGRSFF.

To note about this clonotype: A read error may be the cause here, since a much bigger clone is one base away. The missing conserved phenylalanine or tryptophan at the end of this CDR3 makes a read error likely. This rearrangement joins TRBV7-3 to TRBJ2-2, with a weak D call TRBD2 (5 bases). Germline V lookup: CDR1 SGHTA, CDR2 FQGTGA. Trimming pared 3 bases from V and 1 base from J, leaving 9 bases between. The CDR3 has 15 residues. The CDR3: CASSFEGLNTGELFL. CDR3 sequence (DNA): TGTGCCAGCAGCTTTGAGGGCCTGAACACCGGGGAGCTGTTTCTT.

In its sample, this clonotype was seen a few times. DNA for the CDR3: TGCGCCAGCAGCCATTCCGGACGGTACAATGAGCAGTTCTTC. It codes for CASSHSGRYNEQFF. The V call is TRBV4-1, the J call TRBJ2-1; no clear D. The CDR3 covers 14 residues. The germline CDR1 and CDR2 sequences are MGHRA and YSYEKL. Trimming removed 3 bases at V and 4 bases at J, with 10 bases between.

This clonotype was recorded a few times. The chain couples TRBV13 to TRBJ1-2; D is possibly TRBD1 (6 bases). Trimming took off 2 bases at V and 0 bases at J, with 10 bases between the two ends. This CDR3 has 15 amino acids. Germline CDR1 PRHDT, CDR2 FYEKMQ (reference sequence). The CDR3 DNA reads TGTGCCAGCAGCTTAAGGACAGATACTAACTATGGCTACACCTTC. Its translation: CASSLRTDTNYGYTF.

The gene calls are TRBV19 and TRBJ2-7; TRBD2 aligns across 7 bases. The CDR3 extends over 14 amino acids. Germline lookup yields CDR1 LNHDA and CDR2 SQIVND (reference sequence). Trimming took 1 base from V and 2 from J; bases not matched to a gene: 2. CDR3 sequence reads: CASSIGGGTYEQYF. The DNA of the CDR3 is TGTGCCAGTAGTATAGGGGGAGGGACCTACGAGCAGTACTTC.

The chain carries TRBV7-9 and TRBJ1-2; 7 nucleotides line up with TRBD1. From germline, CDR1 is SEHNR and CDR2 FQNEAQ (reference sequence). There are 18 residues in the CDR3. V shed 4 bases, J shed 0 bases, and the junction held 14 bases outside the gene matches. The CDR3 DNA sequence: TGTGCCAGCAGCTCGCCCCATAGGACAGGAGCGTCTAACTATGGCTACACCTTC. It encodes CASSSPHRTGASNYGYTF. The entire variable domain, with the rest obtained from reference TRBV7-9 and TRBJ1-2, is as follows: DTGVSQNPRHKITKRGQNVTFRCDPISEHNRLYWYRQTLGQGPEFLTYFQNEAQLEKSRLLSDRFSAERPKGSFSTLEIQRTEQGDSAMYLCASSSPHRTGASNYGYTFGSGTRLTVV.

Many counts were recorded for this clonotype. The chain recombines TRBV7-6 with TRBJ2-1; TRBD1 agrees at 7 bases. The germline CDR1 and CDR2 sequences are SGHVS and FNYEAQ. The CDR3 loop spans 19 amino acids. With 2 bases clipped from V and 0 bases from J, the junction kept 13 bases outside the gene matches. The CDR3: CASSLNPRQGVDSYNEQFF. DNA for the CDR3: TGTGCCAGCAGCTTAAATCCTCGACAGGGAGTAGACTCCTACAATGAGCAGTTCTTC.

This rearrangement joins TRBV12-3 or TRBV12-4 to TRBJ2-5; TRBD1 matches 7 bases. The CDR3 is made up of 15 amino acids. V shed 8 bases, J shed 0 bases, and the junction held 9 bases outside the gene matches. DNA of the CDR3: TGTGCCAGCTGTCCGGGACAGAAGTACCAAGAGACCCAGTACTTC. Translating gives CASCPGQKYQETQYF.

The gene calls are TRBV9 and TRBJ2-3; 8 positions match TRBD2. The V and J ends lost 4 bases and 3 bases, in that order; junction bases with no gene match: 10. This CDR3 spans 16 amino acids. Germline CDR1 SGDLS, CDR2 YYNGEE. Written as DNA, the CDR3 is TGTGCCAGCAGCACCTCCGGCGGGGGGCGGACAGATACGCAGTATTTT. Encoded protein: CASSTSGGGRTDTQYF.

This clonotype was detected ten times or more. V usage is TRBV7-8 and J usage is TRBJ1-5; possibly TRBD1 for D (6 bases). CDR3 length: 17 amino acids. Germline CDR1 reads SGHVS; CDR2 reads FQNEAQ. Trimming took 2 bases from V and 4 from J, leaving 18 bases between them. The CDR3 protein is CASSLYLPGTPNQPQHF. The CDR3 DNA is TGTGCCAGCAGCTTATATTTACCCGGGACACCTAATCAGCCCCAGCATTTT. Based on the CDR3 plus reference TRBV7-8 and TRBJ1-5, the full variable domain is GAGVSQSPRYKVAKRGQDVALRCDPISGHVSLFWYQQALGQGPEFLTYFQNEAQLDKSGLPSDRFFAERPEGSVSTLKIQRTQQEDSAVYLCASSLYLPGTPNQPQHFGDGTRLSIL.

As to this clonotype: An end of the junction does not agree with germline; a read error may underlie this. This chain joins TRBV7-6 and TRBJ2-7; possibly TRBD1 for D (6 bases). The CDR3 is made up of 14 amino acids. Germline V gene sequence: CDR1 SGHVS, CDR2 FNYEAQ. CDR3 loop: CVSSLGDTAYEQYF. CDR3 sequence (DNA): TGTGTCAGCAGCTTAGGGGACACCGCCTACGAGCAGTACTTC.

The V gene is TRBV20-1, the J gene TRBJ1-1; possibly TRBD1 for D (6 bases). Germline V gene data show CDR1 as DFQATT and CDR2 as SNEGSKA (reference sequence). The CDR3 is 14 amino acids. V was clipped by 2 bases and J by 5 bases, with 15 bases between them. For the CDR3, the DNA is TGCAGTGCTAGAAATCAGGGGAGAAGAACTGAAGCTTTCTTT. Amino acids: CSARNQGRRTEAFF.

V is TRBV27 and J is TRBJ2-5; no firm D call. The CDR3 runs to 13 residues. With 3 bases removed from V and 6 bases from J, the gap between germline ends came to 11 bases. In germline, CDR1 is MNHEY, CDR2 SMNVEV (reference sequence). The CDR3 reads CASSFGHFQTQYF. DNA of the CDR3: TGTGCCAGCAGTTTCGGCCATTTTCAGACCCAGTACTTC.

This clonotype was seen ten or more times. The rearrangement uses TRBV7-2 and TRBJ2-5; TRBD1 matches at 10 bases. V lost 5 bases and J lost 5; bases outside the gene matches: 11. This CDR3 region has 16 residues. CDR1 SGHTA and CDR2 FQGNSA come from the germline V gene. In nucleotides, the CDR3 is TGTGCCAGCAGCCCCCGACAGGGGGCGGGCCAGGAGACCCAGTACTTC. Its translation is CASSPRQGAGQETQYF. The full variable domain, in which reference TRBV7-2 and TRBJ2-5 provide the parts outside the CDR3, is GAGVSQSPSNKVTEKGKDVELRCDPISGHTALYWYRQSLGQGLEFLIYFQGNSAPDKSGLPSDRFSAERTGGSVSTLTIQRTQQEDSAVYLCASSPRQGAGQETQYFGPGTRLLVL.

This clonotype came up a few times. CDR3 coding DNA: TGTGCCAGCAGGGAACAGGGGCATGAGCAGTTCTTC. This codes for CASREQGHEQFF. The chain is built from TRBV6-1 and TRBJ2-1; 7 bases line up with TRBD1. Germline CDR1 is MNHNS and CDR2 is SASEGT. J was trimmed by 8 bases and V by 6 bases; bases with no gene match: 4. The CDR3 is 12 amino acids.

This clonotype has a handful of counts. This CDR3 reads CASSQGTGSADTQYF. The CDR3 DNA is TGTGCCAGCAGCCAAGGGACAGGGTCCGCAGATACGCAGTATTTT. This chain connects TRBV4-2 to TRBJ2-3; 8 bases fit TRBD1. With 1 base clipped from V and 4 bases from J, the junction kept 4 bases outside the gene matches. CDR1 LGHNA and CDR2 YNFKEQ come from the germline V gene. CDR3 length equals 15 residues.

The genes are TRBV12-3 or TRBV12-4 and TRBJ2-1, with D tentatively TRBD2 (6 bases). This CDR3 spans 14 amino acids. The V end lost 7 bases, the J end lost 0 bases, and 10 bases lay between the germline ends. The CDR3 DNA reads as TGTGCCAGCACCGACGGGGGCTCCTACAATGAGCAGTTCTTC. This codes for CASTDGGSYNEQFF.

This chain connects TRBV4-1 to TRBJ2-7; weak D call: TRBD1 (5 bases). Trimming removed 1 base from V and 4 bases from J, with 8 bases in between. The CDR3 contains 13 residues. The germline CDR1 and CDR2 sequences are MGHRA and YSYEKL. The CDR3 DNA reads TGCGCCAGCAGCCAAGCAGGGTTTTACGAGCAGTACTTC. It encodes CASSQAGFYEQYF.

V usage is TRBV2 and J usage is TRBJ1-2, with 8 bases aligning to TRBD1. This CDR3 contains 12 residues. The V and J ends lost 10 bases and 8 bases, in that order; junction bases with no gene match: 9. Germline V gene sequence: CDR1 SNHLY, CDR2 FYNNEI. CDR3 sequence: CATPDRERGYTF. In nucleotides, the CDR3 is TGTGCCACCCCGGACAGGGAGAGGGGCTACACCTTC.

This clonotype was observed a few times. The J gene is TRBJ2-7, the V gene TRBV27; D is possibly TRBD1 (5 bases). V was cut by 0 bases and J by 10 bases, with 16 bases left in between. The CDR3 is 14 residues long. Germline V CDR1 and CDR2: MNHEY, SMNVEV (reference sequence). CDR3 in DNA: TGTGCCAGCAGTTTATCGTTACAGGACCCACATCAGTACGTC. Its protein is CASSLSLQDPHQYV.

This clonotype was seen ten or more times. J is TRBJ2-3 and V is TRBV7-8, with TRBD2 matching over 8 bases. With V trimmed by 2 bases and J by 4 bases, 11 bases remained unmatched. This CDR3 comprises 17 residues. Per the germline V gene, CDR1 is SGHVS and CDR2 is FQNEAQ. This CDR3 reads CASSLPGRGSGADTQYF. CDR3 nucleotides: TGTGCCAGCAGCTTACCCGGCCGCGGTAGCGGGGCAGATACGCAGTATTTT. The full variable domain, with the rest looked up from reference TRBV7-8 and TRBJ2-3, is GAGVSQSPRYKVAKRGQDVALRCDPISGHVSLFWYQQALGQGPEFLTYFQNEAQLDKSGLPSDRFFAERPEGSVSTLKIQRTQQEDSAVYLCASSLPGRGSGADTQYFGPGTRLTVL.

This rearrangement joins TRBV2 to TRBJ2-5; 15 nucleotides match TRBD2. Germline CDR1 and CDR2: SNHLY and FYNNEI. The CDR3 totals 17 residues. The V and J ends lost 3 bases and 4 bases, in that order; junction bases with no gene match: 6. CDR3 nucleotide sequence: TGTGCCAGCAGTGACCCGGGACTAGCGGGGGGCAGAGAGACCCAGTACTTC. It is translated as CASSDPGLAGGRETQYF.

J is TRBJ2-7 and V is TRBV5-5; 13 bases fit TRBD2. The CDR3 runs 16 residues. Germline V gene lookup returns CDR1 SGHKS and CDR2 YYEKEE (reference sequence). The V segment lost 0 bases and the J segment 4 bases; nucleotides outside the gene matches: 4. The DNA of the CDR3 is TGTGCCAGCAGCTTGGCGGGACTAGCGGGGACTTACGAGCAGTACGTC. Translated: CASSLAGLAGTYEQYV.

This chain links TRBV6-5 with TRBJ2-5; TRBD2 matches at 7 bases. The CDR3 length is 16 residues. CDR1 MNHEY and CDR2 SVGAGI come from the germline V gene. Trimming cost V 2 bases and J 3 bases; bases outside gene matches: 9. CDR3 sequence: CASSYRARTRKETQYF. The CDR3 nucleotides read TGTGCCAGCAGTTACCGTGCAAGGACTAGAAAAGAGACCCAGTACTTC.

This rearrangement joins TRBV19 to TRBJ1-1; D is possibly TRBD1 (5 bases). The CDR3 sequence is 18 residues long. V lost 3 bases to trimming and J lost 4 bases, with 24 bases between them. Per germline, CDR1 LNHDA and CDR2 SQIVND (reference sequence). CDR3 sequence reads: CASSIRVPGAGWGTEAFF. CDR3 DNA sequence: TGTGCCAGTAGTATCAGAGTCCCTGGGGCCGGGTGGGGCACTGAAGCTTTCTTT.

This chain joins TRBV27 and TRBJ2-2; 7 bases map to TRBD1. The CDR3 sequence is 16 residues long. From germline, CDR1 is MNHEY and CDR2 SMNVEV (reference sequence). V was pared by 5 bases and J by 2 bases, with 8 bases of the junction left unmatched. The CDR3: CASSTWDSLNTGELFF. The CDR3 DNA is TGTGCCAGCAGTACCTGGGACAGTCTCAACACCGGGGAGCTGTTTTTT.